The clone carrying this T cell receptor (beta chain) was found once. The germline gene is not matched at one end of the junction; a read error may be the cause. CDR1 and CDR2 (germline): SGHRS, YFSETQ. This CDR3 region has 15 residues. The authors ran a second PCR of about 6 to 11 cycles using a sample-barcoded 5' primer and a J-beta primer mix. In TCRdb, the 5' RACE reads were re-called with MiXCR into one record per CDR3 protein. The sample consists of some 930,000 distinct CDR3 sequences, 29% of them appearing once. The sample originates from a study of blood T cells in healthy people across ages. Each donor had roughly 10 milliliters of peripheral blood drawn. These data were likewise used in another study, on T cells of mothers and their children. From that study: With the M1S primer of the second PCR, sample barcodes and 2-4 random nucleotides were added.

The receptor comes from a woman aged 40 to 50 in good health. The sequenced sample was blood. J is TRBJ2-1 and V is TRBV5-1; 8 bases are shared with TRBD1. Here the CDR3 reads CASSPSQGANNGQFF. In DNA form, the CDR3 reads TGCGCCAGCAGCCCTAGCCAGGGGGCCAACAATGGGCAGTTCTTC.